A single sample is the source of the 6 T cell receptor beta chains below, sequenced in a study of T cell repertoires in cytomegalovirus infection (dated by TCRdb to about 2019). Their antigens are not known. Instrument used: Illumina HiSeq 1500. In-frame beta chains were kept once TCRdb had trimmed the public reads at Q25 with fastp and called clones with MiXCR. Duplicate CDR3 protein sequences are folded into a single record with the most common DNA and genes. Counted in this sample were 450,000 to 550,000 distinct CDR3 sequences; under 55% of them appeared once. The ten top clones hold around 45% of the sample. In light of the paper, this sample's treatment or condition label describes: in vitro stimulation with specific CMV peptide epitopes to enrich CMV-specific T cells. The input for sequencing was cultured PBMCs, taken from culture after CMV antigen stimulation. The receptors were sampled from a human donor in good health (CMV status not recorded). Some clones in this sample may be carry-over from other donors' samples.

This clonotype was seen a handful of times. The rearrangement uses TRBV7-2 and TRBJ2-1; D gene ambiguous. In germline, CDR1 is SGHTA, CDR2 FQGNSA. The CDR3 contains 13 residues. Trimming stripped 7 bases from V and 2 bases from J, with 9 bases between. CDR3 sequence (DNA): TGTGCCAGCAACACCCTCGCCTACAATGAGCAGTTCTTC. Translated, it gives CASNTLAYNEQFF.

The chain couples TRBV6-5 to TRBJ2-1, with D possibly being TRBD1 or TRBD2 (5 bases each). Germline CDR1 is MNHEY and CDR2 is SVGAGI. The V and J ends lost 6 bases and 0 bases respectively, with 12 bases between them. The CDR3 has 15 amino acids. The chain's CDR3 is CASRRGPGSYNEQFF. CDR3 sequence (DNA): TGTGCCAGCAGAAGGGGACCGGGCTCCTACAATGAGCAGTTCTTC.

The chain carries TRBV7-8 and TRBJ2-2, with 9 bases aligning to TRBD1. Per germline, CDR1 SGHVS and CDR2 FQNEAQ. V lost 5 bases, J lost 7 bases, and 8 bases stayed unmatched. The CDR3 runs 15 residues. Written as DNA, the CDR3 is TGTGCCAGCAGCCCAAGAACAGGGGGCGACGGGGAGCTGTTTTTT. Protein product: CASSPRTGGDGELFF.

This clonotype has a handful of counts. The chain uses TRBV10-3 and TRBJ1-1; D is unclear. The V gene's germline CDR1 is ENHRY and CDR2 SYGVKD. Trimming removed 10 bases at V and 4 bases at J, with 13 bases between. This CDR3 spans 12 amino acids. The DNA of the CDR3 is TGTGCCACCGCCTTCGAAGGCACTGAAGCTTTCTTT. It is translated as CATAFEGTEAFF.

This clonotype has only a few counts. The genes are TRBV19 and TRBJ2-1, with 7 bases matching TRBD2. The CDR3 is 14 residues long. Trimming took 6 bases from V and 9 from J; bases not matched to a gene: 11. Per the germline V gene, CDR1 is LNHDA and CDR2 is SQIVND (reference sequence). CDR3 amino acids: CASSLTSFGGEQFF. The CDR3 DNA is TGTGCCAGTAGCTTGACTAGCTTCGGGGGTGAGCAGTTCTTC.

The gene calls are TRBV7-2 and TRBJ2-2; 15 bases agree with TRBD2. This CDR3 spans 19 amino acids. CDR1 is SGHTA, CDR2 FQGNSA, per germline. Trimming took 5 bases from V and 5 from J; bases not matched to a gene: 12. CDR3 protein: CASSHRGLAGGRETGELFF. In nucleotides, the CDR3 is TGTGCCAGCAGCCACCGTGGACTAGCGGGGGGGCGGGAAACCGGGGAGCTGTTTTTT.